The text below deals with one TCR beta chain. Method: immunoSEQ multiplex PCR; TCRdb's copy keeps in-frame clones and lacks some. The sample lists approximately 100,000 clones; approximately 92% were seen once. V shed 4 bases and J 5 bases; nucleotides not matched to a gene: 8. The CDR3 contains 16 residues. CDR1 and CDR2 from the germline V gene are SEHNR and FQNEAQ (reference sequence). The data stem from a study of blood T cell repertoires in COVID-19. The chain couples TRBV7-9 to TRBJ1-5, with 10 bases aligning to TRBD1. Sequencing was performed on peripheral blood. The receptor comes from a man between 50 and 59 years old with active COVID-19. The DNA for the CDR3 is TGTGCCAGCAGCTCGCGGACAGGGGGGATTCATCAGCCCCAGCATTTT. Translation: CASSSRTGGIHQPQHF.